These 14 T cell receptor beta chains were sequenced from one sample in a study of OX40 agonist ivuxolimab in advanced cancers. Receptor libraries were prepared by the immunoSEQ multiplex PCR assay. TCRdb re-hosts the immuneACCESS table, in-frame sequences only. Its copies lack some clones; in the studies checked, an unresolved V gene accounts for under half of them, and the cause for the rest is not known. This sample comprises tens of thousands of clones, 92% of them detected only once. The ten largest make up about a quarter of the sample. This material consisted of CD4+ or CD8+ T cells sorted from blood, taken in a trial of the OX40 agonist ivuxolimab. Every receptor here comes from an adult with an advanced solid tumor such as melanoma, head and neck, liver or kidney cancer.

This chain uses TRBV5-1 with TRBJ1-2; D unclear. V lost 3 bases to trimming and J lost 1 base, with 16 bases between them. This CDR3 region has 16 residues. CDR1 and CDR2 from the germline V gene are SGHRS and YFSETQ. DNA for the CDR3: TGCGCCAGCAGCTACAGTCGTTTCTGGGATAACTATGGCTACACCTTC. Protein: CASSYSRFWDNYGYTF.

The CDR3 region is CASSIQWEQFF. DNA for the CDR3: TGTGCCAGTAGTATTCAGTGGGAGCAGTTCTTC. The chain recombines TRBV19 with TRBJ2-1; D is ambiguous. Germline CDR1 and CDR2: LNHDA and SQIVND (reference sequence). Trimming stripped 3 bases from V and 10 bases from J, with 7 bases between. The CDR3 has 11 residues.

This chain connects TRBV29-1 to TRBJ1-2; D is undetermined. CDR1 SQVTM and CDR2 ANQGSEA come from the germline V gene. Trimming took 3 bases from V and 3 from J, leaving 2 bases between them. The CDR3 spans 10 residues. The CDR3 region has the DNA TGCAGCGTTGAGCACTATGGCTACACCTTC. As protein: CSVEHYGYTF. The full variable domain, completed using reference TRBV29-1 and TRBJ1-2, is SAVISQKPSRDICQRGTSLTIQCQVDSQVTMMFWYRQQPGQSLTLIATANQGSEATYESGFVIDKFPISRPNLTFSTLTVSNMSPEDSSIYLCSVEHYGYTFGSGTRLTVV.

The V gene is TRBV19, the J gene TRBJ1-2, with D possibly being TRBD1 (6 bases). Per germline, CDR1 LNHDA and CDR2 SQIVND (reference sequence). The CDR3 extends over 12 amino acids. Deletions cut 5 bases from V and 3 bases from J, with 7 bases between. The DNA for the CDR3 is TGTGCCAGTAGTCAGGGGTACTATGGCTACACCTTC. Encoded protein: CASSQGYYGYTF. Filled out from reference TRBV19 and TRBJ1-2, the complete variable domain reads DGGITQSPKYLFRKEGQNVTLSCEQNLNHDAMYWYRQDPGQGLRLIYYSQIVNDFQKGDIAEGYSVSREKKESFPLTVTSAQKNPTAFYLCASSQGYYGYTFGSGTRLTVV.

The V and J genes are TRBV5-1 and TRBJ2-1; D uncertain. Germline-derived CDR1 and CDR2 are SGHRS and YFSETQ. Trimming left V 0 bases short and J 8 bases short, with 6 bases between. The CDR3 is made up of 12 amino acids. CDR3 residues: CASSLGPYEQFF. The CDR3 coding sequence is TGCGCCAGCAGCTTGGGCCCCTATGAGCAGTTCTTC.

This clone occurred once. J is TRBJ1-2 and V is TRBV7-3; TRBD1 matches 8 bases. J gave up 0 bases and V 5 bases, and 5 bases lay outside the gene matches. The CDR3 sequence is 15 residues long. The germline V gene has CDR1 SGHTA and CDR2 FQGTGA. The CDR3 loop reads CASSPGTGTNYGYTF. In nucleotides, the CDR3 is TGTGCCAGCAGCCCCGGGACAGGTACTAACTATGGCTACACCTTC. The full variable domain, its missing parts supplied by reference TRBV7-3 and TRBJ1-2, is GAGVSQTPSNKVTEKGKYVELRCDPISGHTALYWYRQSLGQGPEFLIYFQGTGAADDSGLPNDRFFAVRPEGSVSTLKIQRTERGDSAVYLCASSPGTGTNYGYTFGSGTRLTVV.

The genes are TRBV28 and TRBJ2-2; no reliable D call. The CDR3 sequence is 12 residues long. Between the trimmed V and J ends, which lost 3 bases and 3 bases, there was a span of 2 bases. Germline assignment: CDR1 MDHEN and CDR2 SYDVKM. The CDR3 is CASSFDTGELFF. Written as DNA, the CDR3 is TGTGCCAGCAGTTTCGACACCGGGGAGCTGTTTTTT.

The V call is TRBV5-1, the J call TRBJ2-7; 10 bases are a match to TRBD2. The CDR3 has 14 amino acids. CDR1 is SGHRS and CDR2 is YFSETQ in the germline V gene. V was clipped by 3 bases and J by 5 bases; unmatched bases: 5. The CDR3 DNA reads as TGCGCCAGCAGCTCGGGACTAGCGTCGCACGAGCAGTACTTC. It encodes CASSSGLASHEQYF.

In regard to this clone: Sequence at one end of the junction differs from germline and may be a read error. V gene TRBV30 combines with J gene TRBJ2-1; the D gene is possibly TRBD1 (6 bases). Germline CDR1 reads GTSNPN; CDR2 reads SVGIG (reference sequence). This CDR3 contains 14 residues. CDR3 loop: CAWSVQGPPSPGIF. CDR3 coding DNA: TGTGCCTGGAGTGTACAGGGCCCCCCGAGTCCCGGCATCTTC.

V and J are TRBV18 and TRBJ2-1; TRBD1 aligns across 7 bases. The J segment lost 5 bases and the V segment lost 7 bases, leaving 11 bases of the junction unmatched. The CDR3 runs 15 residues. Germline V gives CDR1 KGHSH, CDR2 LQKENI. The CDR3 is CASCTGQYIDNEQFF. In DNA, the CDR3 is TGTGCCAGCTGCACGGGACAGTATATCGACAATGAGCAGTTCTTC.

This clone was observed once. CDR3 region: CASRAGTTSQPQHF. In DNA form, the CDR3 reads TGTGCCAGCAGGGCCGGGACAACCTCCCAGCCCCAGCATTTT. V usage is TRBV6-5 and J usage is TRBJ1-5; D might be TRBD1 (6 bases). Germline CDR1 is MNHEY and CDR2 is SVGAGI. Between the trimmed V and J ends, which lost 6 bases and 7 bases, there was a span of 16 bases. There are 14 residues in the CDR3.

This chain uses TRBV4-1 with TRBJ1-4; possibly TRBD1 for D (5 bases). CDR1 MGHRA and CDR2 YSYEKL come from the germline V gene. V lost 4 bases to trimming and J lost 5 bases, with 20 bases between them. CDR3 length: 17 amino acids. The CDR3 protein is CASSPTKGTGDNEKLFF. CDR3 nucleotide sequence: TGCGCCAGCAGCCCTACTAAAGGTACAGGAGACAATGAAAAACTGTTTTTT.

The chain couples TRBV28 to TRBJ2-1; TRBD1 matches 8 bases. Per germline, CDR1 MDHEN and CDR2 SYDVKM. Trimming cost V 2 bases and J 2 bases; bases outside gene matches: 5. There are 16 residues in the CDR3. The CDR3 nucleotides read TGTGCCAGCAGTTTACTCGGACAGGGCCCCTACAATGAGCAGTTCTTC. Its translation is CASSLLGQGPYNEQFF.

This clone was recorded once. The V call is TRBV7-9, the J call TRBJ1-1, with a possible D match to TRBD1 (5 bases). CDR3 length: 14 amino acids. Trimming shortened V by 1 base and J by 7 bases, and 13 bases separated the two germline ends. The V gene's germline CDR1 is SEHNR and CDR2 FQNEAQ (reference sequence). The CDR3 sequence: CASSLVFPGLEAFF. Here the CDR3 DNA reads TGTGCCAGCAGCTTAGTATTTCCAGGGCTTGAAGCTTTCTTT.